The 20 T cell receptor beta chains below come from one sample, sequenced in a study of T-cell reconstitution after alpha-beta-depleted transplantation in children. Unique molecular identifiers were built into the TCRbeta library. TCRdb ran MiXCR on the PCR reads and lists one entry per CDR3 protein. This table has over 85,000 distinct CDR3 sequences, about 5.6% appearing once. The sequences come from PBMCs, mostly from graft donor cells, collected 60 days after TCRalphabeta/CD19-depleted stem cell transplant. The source is a female patient aged 2-9 years who had a stem cell transplant for Fanconi anemia, so the T cells may come from the graft donor.

In its sample, this clonotype was seen many times. CDR3 sequence reads: CASSHNGSPNSGANVLTF. CDR3 DNA sequence: TGCGCCAGCAGCCATAATGGGAGCCCGAACTCTGGGGCCAACGTCCTGACTTTC. The chain couples TRBV4-1 to TRBJ2-6; tentatively, D is TRBD2 (5 bases). The CDR3 covers 18 residues. V was pared by 3 bases and J by 0 bases, with 15 bases between. Germline V gene lookup returns CDR1 MGHRA and CDR2 YSYEKL.

The table lists this clonotype with a few counts. The genes are TRBV5-1 and TRBJ2-1; D is possibly TRBD1 (6 bases). The CDR3 runs to 16 residues. The germline V gene encodes CDR1 SGHRS and CDR2 YFSETQ. The ends were cut back, 4 bases at V and 5 bases at J, with 19 bases in the middle. CDR3: CASSPRVGQRNNEQFF. The CDR3, as DNA: TGCGCCAGCAGCCCCCGTGTCGGACAGAGAAACAATGAGCAGTTCTTC. Filled out from reference TRBV5-1 and TRBJ2-1, the complete variable domain reads KAGVTQTPRYLIKTRGQQVTLSCSPISGHRSVSWYQQTPGQGLQFLFEYFSETQRNKGNFPGRFSGRQFSNSRSEMNVSTLELGDSALYLCASSPRVGQRNNEQFFGPGTRLTVL.

There are many counts of this clonotype. The chain recombines TRBV12-3 or TRBV12-4 with TRBJ2-7, with TRBD1 identical over 9 bases. The CDR3 extends over 14 amino acids. Trimming took 6 bases from V and 2 from J; bases not matched to a gene: 5. The CDR3, as DNA: TGTGCCAGCAGCCGACAGGGGGGTGCCTACGAGCAGTACTTC. Its translation is CASSRQGGAYEQYF.

This clonotype has a count of ten or more. The chain joins TRBV5-1 to TRBJ2-7; no reliable D call. The CDR3 totals 14 residues. V lost 2 bases to trimming and J lost 0 bases, with 9 bases between them. Germline CDR1 is SGHRS and CDR2 is YFSETQ. The CDR3 DNA follows: TGCGCCAGCAGCTTCTACTCAAACTCCTACGAGCAGTACTTC. It codes for CASSFYSNSYEQYF. The whole variable domain, filled in from reference TRBV5-1 and TRBJ2-7, reads KAGVTQTPRYLIKTRGQQVTLSCSPISGHRSVSWYQQTPGQGLQFLFEYFSETQRNKGNFPGRFSGRQFSNSRSEMNVSTLELGDSALYLCASSFYSNSYEQYFGPGTRLTVT.

This clonotype has only a few counts. This sequence joins TRBV18 and TRBJ2-3; 7 bases map to TRBD2. The CDR3 totals 15 residues. The germline CDR1 and CDR2 sequences are KGHSH and LQKENI. The junction had 5 bases not matched to a gene; V was cut back by 4 bases and J by 1 base. The CDR3 loop is CASSQLARGTDTQYF. The CDR3 coding sequence is TGTGCCAGCTCACAACTAGCGAGAGGCACAGATACGCAGTATTTT.

J is TRBJ1-1 and V is TRBV12-3 or TRBV12-4; D may be TRBD1 (6 bases). The CDR3 has 14 amino acids. Trimming stripped 4 bases from V and 2 bases from J, with 11 bases between. The CDR3 region has the DNA TGTGCCAGCAGTTACGGACAGCTTAACACTGAAGCTTTCTTT. It yields the protein CASSYGQLNTEAFF.

This clonotype was recorded at least ten times. This sequence joins TRBV6-6 and TRBJ1-2, with D maybe TRBD1 (5 bases). In germline, CDR1 is MNHNY, CDR2 SVGAGI (reference sequence). This CDR3 region has 13 residues. Between the trimmed V and J ends, which lost 6 bases and 4 bases, there was a span of 12 bases. CDR3 sequence (DNA): TGTGCCAGCAGCCCCGGGGGGGTCTATGGCTACACCTTC. This encodes CASSPGGVYGYTF.

The chain combines TRBV12-3 or TRBV12-4 with TRBJ2-7, with 14 bases fitting TRBD2. Losses at the gene ends were 5 bases for V and 3 bases for J; bases not matched to a gene: 6. This CDR3 contains 16 residues. The CDR3 is CASSPRTSGGNYEQYF. The CDR3 DNA sequence: TGTGCCAGCAGTCCCCGGACTAGCGGGGGGAACTACGAGCAGTACTTC.

This clonotype was detected many times. The genes are TRBV5-1 and TRBJ2-1; 8 nucleotides match TRBD2. Germline lookup yields CDR1 SGHRS and CDR2 YFSETQ. Trimming removed 0 bases from V and 6 bases from J; junction bases left unmatched: 2. The CDR3 totals 14 residues. CDR3 bases: TGCGCCAGCAGCTTGGAGCTAGCGGGCAATGAGCAGTTCTTC. It yields the protein CASSLELAGNEQFF.

This clonotype was counted a few times. The chain combines TRBV7-2 with TRBJ2-7; D gene ambiguous. Trimming shortened V by 1 base and J by 4 bases, and 8 bases separated the two germline ends. From germline, CDR1 is SGHTA and CDR2 FQGNSA. The CDR3 runs 13 residues. The CDR3 protein is CASSLGVGYEQYF. The DNA of the CDR3 is TGTGCCAGCAGCTTAGGCGTTGGGTACGAGCAGTACTTC.

This clonotype was counted at least ten times. CDR3 bases: TGTGCCAGCAGCTTCTCCTCCGGGACCGCCTACGAGCAGTACTTC. Its protein product is CASSFSSGTAYEQYF. The J gene is TRBJ2-7, the V gene TRBV7-2; either TRBD1 or TRBD2 may supply D (5 bases each). The V gene lost 3 bases and the J gene lost 2 bases, with 14 bases spanning the gap. Germline loops: CDR1 SGHTA, CDR2 FQGNSA. The CDR3 runs 15 residues.

The genes are TRBV20-1 and TRBJ2-3, with D perhaps matching TRBD1 or TRBD2 (5 bases each). V was shortened by 1 base and J by 3 bases, with 20 bases between the two germline ends. This CDR3 region has 17 residues. The germline gives CDR1 DFQATT, CDR2 SNEGSKA (reference sequence). CDR3 residues: CSARAPPGPQGTDTQYF. The CDR3 DNA sequence: TGCAGTGCTAGAGCCCCACCGGGACCCCAAGGGACAGATACGCAGTATTTT.

This clonotype was observed many times. CDR3 DNA: TGTGCCAGCAGCGCCCGGTTGGGGGACTCCTACAATGAGCAGTTCTTC. It encodes CASSARLGDSYNEQFF. The V gene is TRBV9, the J gene TRBJ2-1; tentatively, D is TRBD1 or TRBD2 (5 bases each). CDR3 length: 16 amino acids. The V end was cut by 3 bases, the J end by 0 bases, with 13 bases between. Germline V gene data show CDR1 as SGDLS and CDR2 as YYNGEE.

This clonotype was recorded at least ten times. The gene calls are TRBV6-1 and TRBJ2-2, with 10 bases fitting TRBD2. The length of the CDR3 is 16 residues. The V gene end was trimmed by 10 bases and the J gene end by 2 bases; junction bases not matched to a gene: 10. Germline CDR1 MNHNS, CDR2 SASEGT. CDR3 in amino acids: CATQEIAGGNTGELFF. The CDR3 DNA is TGTGCCACCCAAGAAATAGCGGGGGGAAACACCGGGGAGCTGTTTTTT.

This clonotype came up many times. The rearrangement joins TRBV28 to TRBJ1-2; D gene unclear. This CDR3 has 12 amino acids. Germline-derived CDR1 and CDR2 are MDHEN and SYDVKM. V lost 3 bases, J lost 4 bases, and 6 bases lay in between. The DNA for the CDR3 is TGTGCCAGCAGTTTCAATCTCTATGGCTACACCTTC. This sequence encodes CASSFNLYGYTF.

This clonotype was detected ten times or more. The chain joins TRBV28 to TRBJ2-7, with 9 bases that match TRBD1. Germline trimming cut 2 bases from V and 3 bases from J; bases unmatched to any gene: 8. In germline, CDR1 is MDHEN, CDR2 SYDVKM. The CDR3 is 16 residues long. Here the CDR3 DNA reads TGTGCCAGCAGTTTAGCGAGACAGGGGGGCGTCTACGAGCAGTACTTC. Protein sequence: CASSLARQGGVYEQYF. Combining the CDR3 with reference TRBV28 and TRBJ2-7 gives the whole variable domain DVKVTQSSRYLVKRTGEKVFLECVQDMDHENMFWYRQDPGLGLRLIYFSYDVKMKEKGDIPEGYSVSREKKERFSLILESASTNQTSMYLCASSLARQGGVYEQYFGPGTRLTVT.

This clonotype has a count of ten or more. The J gene is TRBJ2-1, the V gene TRBV5-1, with TRBD2 matching 11 bases. From germline, CDR1 is SGHRS and CDR2 YFSETQ. This CDR3 spans 16 amino acids. V lost 0 bases, J lost 8 bases, and 7 bases stayed unmatched. Here the CDR3 reads CASSLVPGLAVHEQFF. The CDR3 DNA reads as TGCGCCAGCAGCTTGGTACCGGGACTAGCGGTTCATGAGCAGTTCTTC.

This clonotype was counted at least ten times. The chain carries TRBV27 and TRBJ2-5; D is unclear. The germline gives CDR1 MNHEY, CDR2 SMNVEV (reference sequence). Trimming shortened V by 6 bases and J by 3 bases, and 5 bases separated the two germline ends. The CDR3 runs to 11 residues. The CDR3 coding sequence is TGTGCCAGCAGCCAGAAAGAGACCCAGTACTTC. Its translation: CASSQKETQYF.

Note on this clonotype: One base away lies a much larger clone, so this may be a sequencing read error. The chain joins TRBV7-9 to TRBJ2-5, with TRBD2 as a possible D gene (6 bases). This CDR3 region has 16 residues. Germline CDR1 reads SEHNR; CDR2 reads FQNEAQ (reference sequence). CDR3 DNA: TGTGCCAGCAGCTTATCAACCCGGGGGATCCAACAGACCCAGTACTTC. It encodes CASSLSTRGIQQTQYF. The entire variable domain, with the rest obtained from reference TRBV7-9 and TRBJ2-5, is as follows: DTGVSQNPRHKITKRGQNVTFRCDPISEHNRLYWYRQTLGQGPEFLTYFQNEAQLEKSRLLSDRFSAERPKGSFSTLEIQRTEQGDSAMYLCASSLSTRGIQQTQYFGPGTRLLVL.

This chain connects TRBV10-3 to TRBJ2-4, with D perhaps matching TRBD2 (7 bases). Per germline, CDR1 ENHRY and CDR2 SYGVKD. The V end was cut by 2 bases, the J end by 0 bases, with 11 bases between. CDR3 length: 16 residues. The CDR3 DNA follows: TGTGCCATCAGTGAGGGGGGGGGCCTAGCCAAAAACATTCAGTACTTC. It specifies CAISEGGGLAKNIQYF.